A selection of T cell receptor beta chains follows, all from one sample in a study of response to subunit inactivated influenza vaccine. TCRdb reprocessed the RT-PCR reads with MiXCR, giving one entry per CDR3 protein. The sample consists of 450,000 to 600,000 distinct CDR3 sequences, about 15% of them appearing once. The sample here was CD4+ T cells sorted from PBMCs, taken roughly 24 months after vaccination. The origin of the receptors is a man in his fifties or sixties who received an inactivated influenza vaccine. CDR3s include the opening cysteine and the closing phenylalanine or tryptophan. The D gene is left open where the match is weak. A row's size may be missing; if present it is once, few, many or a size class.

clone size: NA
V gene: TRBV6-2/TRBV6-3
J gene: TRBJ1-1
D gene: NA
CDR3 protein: CASSWAPGDTEAFF
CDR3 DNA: TGTGCCAGCAGTTGGGCCCCGGGGGACACTGAAGCTTTCTTT

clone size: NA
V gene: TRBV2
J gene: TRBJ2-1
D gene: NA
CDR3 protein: CASSDATGQAKQFF
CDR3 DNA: TGTGCCAGCAGTGACGCAACAGGGCAGGCCAAGCAGTTCTTC

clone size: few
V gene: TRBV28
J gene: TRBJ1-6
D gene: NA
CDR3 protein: CASNPQGSSYNSPLHF
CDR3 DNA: TGTGCCAGCAACCCACAGGGAAGCTCCTATAATTCACCCCTCCACTTT

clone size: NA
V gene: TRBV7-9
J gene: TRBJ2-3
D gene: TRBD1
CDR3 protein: CASSSGQEKIDTQYF
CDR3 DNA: TGTGCCAGCAGCTCGGGACAGGAAAAGATAGATACGCAGTATTTT

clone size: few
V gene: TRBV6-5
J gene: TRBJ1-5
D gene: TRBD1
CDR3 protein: CASSYSGQGAGGNQPQHF
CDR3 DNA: TGTGCCAGCAGTTACTCTGGACAGGGGGCGGGGGGCAATCAGCCCCAGCATTTT

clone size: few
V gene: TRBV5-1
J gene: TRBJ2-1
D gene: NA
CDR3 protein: CASHTETYNEQFF
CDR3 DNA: TGCGCCAGCCATACAGAGACCTACAATGAGCAGTTCTTC

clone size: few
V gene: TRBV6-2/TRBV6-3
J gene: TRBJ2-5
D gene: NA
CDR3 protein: CASKREGETQYF
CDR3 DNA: TGTGCCAGCAAACGGGAAGGAGAGACCCAGTACTTC

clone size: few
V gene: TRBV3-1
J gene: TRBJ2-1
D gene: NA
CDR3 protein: CASSQDWGYSYNEQFF
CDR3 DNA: TGTGCCAGCAGCCAAGATTGGGGATACTCCTACAATGAGCAGTTCTTC

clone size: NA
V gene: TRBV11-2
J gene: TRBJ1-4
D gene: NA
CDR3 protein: CASSLREGTEKLFF
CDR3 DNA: TGTGCCAGCAGCTTAAGGGAGGGGACCGAAAAACTGTTTTTT

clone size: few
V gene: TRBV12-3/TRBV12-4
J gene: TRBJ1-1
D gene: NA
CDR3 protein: CASSQIRGVTEAFF
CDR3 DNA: TGTGCCAGCAGTCAAATTAGGGGGGTGACTGAAGCTTTCTTT

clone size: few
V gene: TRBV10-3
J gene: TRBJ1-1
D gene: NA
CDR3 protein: CAISAGLEAFF
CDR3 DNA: TGTGCCATCAGTGCAGGGCTCGAAGCTTTCTTT

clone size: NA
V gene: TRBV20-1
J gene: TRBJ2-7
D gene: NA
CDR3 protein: CSASKAGIPYEQYF
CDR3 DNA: TGCAGTGCTTCCAAGGCCGGGATTCCCTACGAGCAGTACTTC

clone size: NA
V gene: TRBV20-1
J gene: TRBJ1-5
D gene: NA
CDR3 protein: CSASLAVGQPQHF
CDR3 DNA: TGCAGTGCTAGTTTGGCAGTTGGCCAGCCCCAGCATTTT

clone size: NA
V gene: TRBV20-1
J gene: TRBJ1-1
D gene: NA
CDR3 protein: CSAPGRGNTEAFF
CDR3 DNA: TGCAGTGCCCCCGGCAGGGGGAACACTGAAGCTTTCTTT

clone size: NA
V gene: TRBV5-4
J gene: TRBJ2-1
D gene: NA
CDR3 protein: CASSPQGGSTYNEQFF
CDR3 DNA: TGTGCCAGCAGCCCCCAGGGGGGGTCGACCTACAATGAGCAGTTCTTC

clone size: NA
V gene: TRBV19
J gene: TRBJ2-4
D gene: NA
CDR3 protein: CASSTGSKNIQYF
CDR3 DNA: TGTGCCAGTAGCACAGGTTCCAAAAACATTCAGTACTTC

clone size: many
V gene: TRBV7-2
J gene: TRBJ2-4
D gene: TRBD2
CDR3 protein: CASSFSGEAKNIQYF
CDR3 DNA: TGTGCCAGCAGCTTTAGCGGGGAGGCCAAAAACATTCAGTACTTC

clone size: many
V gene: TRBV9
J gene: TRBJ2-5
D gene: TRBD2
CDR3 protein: CASSVGASGGFEETQYF
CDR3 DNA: TGTGCCAGCAGCGTAGGGGCTAGCGGAGGATTCGAAGAGACCCAGTACTTC

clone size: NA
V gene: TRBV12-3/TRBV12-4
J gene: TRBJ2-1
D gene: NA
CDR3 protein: CASSPTSGTYSYNEQFF
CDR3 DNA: TGTGCCAGCAGTCCTACTTCCGGGACCTATTCCTACAATGAGCAGTTCTTC

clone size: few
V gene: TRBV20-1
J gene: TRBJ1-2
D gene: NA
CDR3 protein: CSASPRDYGYTF
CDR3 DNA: TGCAGTGCTAGCCCCAGGGACTATGGCTACACCTTC